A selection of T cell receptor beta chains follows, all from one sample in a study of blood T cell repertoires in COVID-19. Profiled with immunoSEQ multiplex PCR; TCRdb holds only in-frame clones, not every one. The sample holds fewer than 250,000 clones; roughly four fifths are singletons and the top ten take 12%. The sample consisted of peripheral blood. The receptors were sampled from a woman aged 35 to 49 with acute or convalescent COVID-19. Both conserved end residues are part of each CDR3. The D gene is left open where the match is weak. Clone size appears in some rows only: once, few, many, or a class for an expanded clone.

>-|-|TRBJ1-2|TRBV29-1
TGCAGCGTGGTACAGGGAGCAGCTAACTATGGCTACACCTTC
CSVVQGAANYGYTF
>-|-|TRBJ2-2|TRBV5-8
TGTGCCAACAGCTGGACAGCTCCCCACACCGGGGAGCTGTTTTTT
CANSWTAPHTGELFF
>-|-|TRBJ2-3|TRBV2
TGTGCCAGCAGTGTTGGGGGGGGCGCCACAGATACGCAGTATTTT
CASSVGGGATDTQYF
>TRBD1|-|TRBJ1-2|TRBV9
TGTGCCAGCAGCGTAGCGGACAGGGGGAACGGTGGCTACACCTTC
CASSVADRGNGGYTF
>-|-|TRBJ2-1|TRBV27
TGTGCCAGCAGTTTATCGAGGCAGGGTGGCAATGAGCAGTTCTTC
CASSLSRQGGNEQFF
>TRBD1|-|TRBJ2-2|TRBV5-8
TGTGCCAGCAGCGTGGAAGGGACAGGAAACACCGGGGAGCTGTTTTTT
CASSVEGTGNTGELFF
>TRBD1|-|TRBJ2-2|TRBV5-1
TGCGCCAGCAGCTCCACAGGACAGGGGGCCGGGGAGCTGTTTTTT
CASSSTGQGAGELFF
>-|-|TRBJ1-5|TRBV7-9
TGTGCCAGCAGCACCGACAATAGCAATCAGCCCCAGCATTTT
CASSTDNSNQPQHF
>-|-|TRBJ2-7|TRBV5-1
TGCGCCAGCACCGGTCGTGGGGGGGCGCCCCCCTACGAGCAGTACTTC
CASTGRGGAPPYEQYF
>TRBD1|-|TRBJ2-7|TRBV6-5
TGTGCCAGCAGTCGCGACAGGGGTAGCACCTACGAGCAGTACTTC
CASSRDRGSTYEQYF
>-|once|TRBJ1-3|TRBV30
TGTGCCTGGTCCTACGCGTCCAACTCTGGAAACACCATATATTTT
CAWSYASNSGNTIYF
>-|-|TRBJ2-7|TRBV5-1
TGCGCCAGCAGCTTGTTGAGTACGGGGCAGGGGATCAACGAGCAGTACTTC
CASSLLSTGQGINEQYF
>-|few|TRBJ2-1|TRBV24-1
TGTGCCACCTCCTTGGGAGATTGGAATGAGCAGTTCTTC
CATSLGDWNEQFF
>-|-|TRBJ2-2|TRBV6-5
TGTGCCACCCGAAGGGACATAAGGACCGGGGAGCTGTTTTTT
CATRRDIRTGELFF